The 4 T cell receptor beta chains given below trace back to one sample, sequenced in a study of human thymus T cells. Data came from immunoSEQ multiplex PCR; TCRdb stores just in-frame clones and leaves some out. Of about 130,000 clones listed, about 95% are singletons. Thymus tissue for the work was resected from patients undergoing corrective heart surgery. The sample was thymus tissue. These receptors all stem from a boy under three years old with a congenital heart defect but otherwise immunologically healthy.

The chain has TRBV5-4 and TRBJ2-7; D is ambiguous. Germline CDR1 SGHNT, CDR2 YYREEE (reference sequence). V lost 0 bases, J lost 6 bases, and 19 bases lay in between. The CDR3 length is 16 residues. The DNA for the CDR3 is TGTGCCAGCAGCTTGGCGGGTGGCGGCCCCCCTGGCGAGCAGTACTTC. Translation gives CASSLAGGGPPGEQYF.

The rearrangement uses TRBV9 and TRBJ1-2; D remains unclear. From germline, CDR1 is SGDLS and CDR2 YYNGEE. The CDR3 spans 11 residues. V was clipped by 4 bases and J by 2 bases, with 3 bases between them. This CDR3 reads CASSLNYGYTF. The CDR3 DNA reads TGTGCCAGCAGCCTGAACTATGGCTACACCTTC.

The CDR3 loop is CASSQHHRGRGEKLFF. CDR3 coding DNA: TGCGCCAGCAGCCAACACCACAGGGGGCGCGGAGAAAAACTGTTTTTT. V usage is TRBV4-3 and J usage is TRBJ1-4, with 9 bases that match TRBD1. The CDR3 spans 16 residues. The V and J ends lost 2 bases and 8 bases, in that order; junction bases with no gene match: 9. The germline gives CDR1 LGHNA, CDR2 YSLEER.

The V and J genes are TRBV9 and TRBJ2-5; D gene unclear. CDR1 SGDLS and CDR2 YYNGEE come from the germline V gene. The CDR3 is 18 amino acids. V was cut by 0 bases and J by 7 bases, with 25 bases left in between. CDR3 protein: CASSVGSPGRVPVGTQYF. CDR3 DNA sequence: TGTGCCAGCAGCGTAGGATCACCGGGCCGGGTCCCAGTAGGGACCCAGTACTTC.